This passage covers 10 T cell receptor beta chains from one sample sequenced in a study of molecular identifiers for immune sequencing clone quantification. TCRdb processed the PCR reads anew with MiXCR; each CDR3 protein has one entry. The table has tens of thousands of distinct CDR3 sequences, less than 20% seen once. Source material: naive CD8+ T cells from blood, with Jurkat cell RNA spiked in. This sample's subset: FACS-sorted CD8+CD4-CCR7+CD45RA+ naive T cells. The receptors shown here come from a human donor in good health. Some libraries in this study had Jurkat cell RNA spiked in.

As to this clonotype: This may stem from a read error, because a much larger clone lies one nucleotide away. For the CDR3, the DNA is TGTGCCCGCCGTGGAGGTTTGGGCGGGGGGCTGTTTTTT. Amino acid sequence: CARRGGLGGGLFF. The chain joins TRBV21-1 to TRBJ2-2; TRBD2 was called by the table and not checked on the DNA. TRBV21-1 is recorded as a pseudogene. This CDR3 region has 13 residues.

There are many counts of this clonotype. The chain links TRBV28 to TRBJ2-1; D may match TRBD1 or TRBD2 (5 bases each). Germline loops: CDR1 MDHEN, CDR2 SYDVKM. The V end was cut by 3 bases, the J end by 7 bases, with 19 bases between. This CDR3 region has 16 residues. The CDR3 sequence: CASSFSVSYGANEQFF. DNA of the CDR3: TGTGCCAGCAGTTTTTCGGTTTCTTACGGGGCAAATGAGCAGTTCTTC.

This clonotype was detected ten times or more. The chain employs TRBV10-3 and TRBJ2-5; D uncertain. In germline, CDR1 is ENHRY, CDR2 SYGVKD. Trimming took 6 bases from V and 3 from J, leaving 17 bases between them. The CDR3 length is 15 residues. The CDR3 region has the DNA TGTGCCATCAGGGTGGTTGGCGAAACGAAAGAGACCCAGTACTTC. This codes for CAIRVVGETKETQYF.

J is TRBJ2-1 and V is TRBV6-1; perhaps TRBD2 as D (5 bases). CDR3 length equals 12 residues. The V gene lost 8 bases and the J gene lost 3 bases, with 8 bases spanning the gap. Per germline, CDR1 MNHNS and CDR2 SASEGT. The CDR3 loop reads CASGGDYNEQFF. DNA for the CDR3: TGTGCCAGCGGAGGAGACTACAATGAGCAGTTCTTC.

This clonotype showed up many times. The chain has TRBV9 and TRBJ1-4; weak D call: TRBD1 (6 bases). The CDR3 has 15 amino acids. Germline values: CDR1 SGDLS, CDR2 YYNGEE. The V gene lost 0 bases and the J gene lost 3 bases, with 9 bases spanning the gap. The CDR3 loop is CASSVVGQSNEKLFF. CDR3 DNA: TGTGCCAGCAGCGTAGTTGGACAGTCTAATGAAAAACTGTTTTTT.

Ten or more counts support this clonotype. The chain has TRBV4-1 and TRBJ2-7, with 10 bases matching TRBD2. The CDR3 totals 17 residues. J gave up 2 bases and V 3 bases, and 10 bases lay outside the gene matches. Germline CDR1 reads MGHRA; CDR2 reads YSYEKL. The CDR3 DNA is TGCGCCAGCAGCCACGAACCAGGGACTAGCGTCACCTACGAGCAGTACTTC. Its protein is CASSHEPGTSVTYEQYF.

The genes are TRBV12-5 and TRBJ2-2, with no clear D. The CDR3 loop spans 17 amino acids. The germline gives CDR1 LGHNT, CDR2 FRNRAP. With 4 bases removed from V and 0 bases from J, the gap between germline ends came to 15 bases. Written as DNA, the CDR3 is TGTGCTAGTGGTTCCTTCCGGGTGACAACGAACACCGGGGAGCTGTTTTTT. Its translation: CASGSFRVTTNTGELFF.

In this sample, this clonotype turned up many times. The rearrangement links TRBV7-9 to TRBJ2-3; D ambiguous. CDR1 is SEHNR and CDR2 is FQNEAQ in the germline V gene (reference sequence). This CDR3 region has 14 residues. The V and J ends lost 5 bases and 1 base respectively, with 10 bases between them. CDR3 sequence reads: CASSPPQRTDTQYF. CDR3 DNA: TGTGCCAGCAGCCCCCCCCAGCGCACAGATACGCAGTATTTT.

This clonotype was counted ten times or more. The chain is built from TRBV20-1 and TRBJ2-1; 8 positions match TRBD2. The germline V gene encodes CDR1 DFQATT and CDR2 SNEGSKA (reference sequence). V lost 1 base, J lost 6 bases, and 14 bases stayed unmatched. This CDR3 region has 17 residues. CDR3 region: CSARAYLLADLRNEQFF. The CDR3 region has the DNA TGCAGTGCTAGAGCTTACCTACTAGCGGATCTACGCAATGAGCAGTTCTTC.

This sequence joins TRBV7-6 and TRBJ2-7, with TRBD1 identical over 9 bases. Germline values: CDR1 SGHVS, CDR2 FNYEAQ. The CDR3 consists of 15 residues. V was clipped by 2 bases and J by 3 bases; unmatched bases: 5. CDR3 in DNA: TGTGCCAGCAGCTTATTTGACAGGGGGGACTACGAGCAGTACTTC. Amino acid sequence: CASSLFDRGDYEQYF.